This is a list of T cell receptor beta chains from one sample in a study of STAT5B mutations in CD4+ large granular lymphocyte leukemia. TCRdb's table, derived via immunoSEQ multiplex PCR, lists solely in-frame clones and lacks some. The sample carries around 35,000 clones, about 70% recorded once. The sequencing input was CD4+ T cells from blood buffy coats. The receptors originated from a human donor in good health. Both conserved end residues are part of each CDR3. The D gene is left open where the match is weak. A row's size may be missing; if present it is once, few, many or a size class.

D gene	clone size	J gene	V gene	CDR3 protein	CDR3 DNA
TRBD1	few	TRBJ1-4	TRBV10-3	CATAPTGQALEKLFF	TGTGCCACCGCCCCCACGGGACAGGCTCTTGAAAAACTGTTTTTT
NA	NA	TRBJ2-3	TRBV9	CASSVGASFEFTDTQYF	TGTGCCAGCAGCGTAGGTGCCTCTTTTGAATTCACAGATACGCAGTATTTT
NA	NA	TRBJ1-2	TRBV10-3	CAISESSGREEGYTF	TGTGCCATCAGTGAGTCGTCCGGGAGGGAGGAAGGCTACACCTTC
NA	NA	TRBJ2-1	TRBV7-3	CASSSPETGNYNEQFF	TGTGCCAGCAGCTCACCGGAAACAGGGAACTACAATGAGCAGTTCTTC
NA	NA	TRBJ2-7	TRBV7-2	CASSLMTGDTYEQYF	TGTGCCAGCAGCTTAATGACAGGTGATACCTACGAGCAGTACTTC
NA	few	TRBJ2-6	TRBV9	CASSVELAGANVLTF	TGTGCCAGCAGCGTAGAACTAGCTGGGGCCAACGTCCTGACTTTC
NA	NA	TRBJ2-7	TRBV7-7	CASSPGTSSYEQYF	TGTGCTAGCAGCCCTGGGACGTCGTCCTACGAGCAGTACTTC
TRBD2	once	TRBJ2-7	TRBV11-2	CASSTGTNSYEQYF	TGTGCCAGCAGCACGGGGACTAACTCCTACGAGCAGTACTTC
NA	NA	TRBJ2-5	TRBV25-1	CASSEISIQYF	TGTGCCAGCAGTGAAATCTCGATCCAGTACTTC
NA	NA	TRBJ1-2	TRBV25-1	CASSAGDTRLLVNGYTF	TGTGCCAGCAGTGCGGGGGACACCAGACTGCTAGTGAATGGCTACACCTTC
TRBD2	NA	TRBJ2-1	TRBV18	CASSERLAYEQFF	TGTGCCAGCTCAGAGCGACTAGCCTATGAGCAGTTCTTC
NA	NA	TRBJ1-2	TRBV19	CASSTQQGKTGNYGYTF	TGTGCCAGTAGTACCCAACAGGGAAAGACGGGTAACTATGGCTACACCTTC